Listed below are T cell receptor beta chains from one sample, sequenced in a study of T cell responses to AZD1222 COVID-19 vaccine. This table comes from immunoSEQ multiplex PCR, and its TCRdb copy is limited to in-frame clones, with some not included. The sample records 130,000 or so clones, 91% being singletons. Sequencing used peripheral blood, obtained 28 days after the second AZD1222 dose. The receptors were sampled from an adult who received the AZD1222 COVID-19 vaccine. CDR3s leave out the opening cysteine and the closing phenylalanine or tryptophan.

TRBV9	TRBJ2-1	ASSGTGGGSYNEQF
TRBV2	TRBJ1-5	ASSLRQADNQPQH
TRBV19	TRBJ1-1	ASSSQGQGPTEAF
TRBV11-3	TRBJ2-1	ASSSRTSGGRGNEQF
TRBV6-5	TRBJ2-3	ASSYGELYTDTQY
TRBV24-1	TRBJ2-2	ATSDRTVPTGELF
TRBV10-3	TRBJ1-2	AISGSGALLNYGYT
TRBV27	TRBJ2-1	ASSPGGTGYNEQF
TRBV13	TRBJ2-5	ASSSAEETQY
TRBV20-1	TRBJ2-7	SASPVEQATYEQY
TRBV5-1	TRBJ1-1	ASSLAGVTEAF
TRBV19	TRBJ1-2	ASSATALGVGYT
TRBV2	TRBJ1-3	ASSSGTTGNTIY
TRBV11-2	TRBJ1-3	ASSADRDYSGNTIY
TRBV6-5	TRBJ2-7	ASSQGQGTYEQY
TRBV19	TRBJ2-1	ASSIPPRGNEQF
TRBV19	TRBJ1-5	ASSLWEGAQH
TRBV27	TRBJ2-1	ASSLRTSGTRRESYNEQF
TRBV19	TRBJ2-1	ASNYLGAGNEQF
TRBV10-3	TRBJ2-2	AITPGQGYNTGELF
TRBV9	TRBJ1-1	ASSVENTVSEAF
TRBV6-5	TRBJ1-1	ASTRTGLTEAF
TRBV10-2	TRBJ2-1	AGASGTSSYNEQF
TRBV7-8	TRBJ1-1	ASSFYSNTEAF
TRBV14	TRBJ1-1	ASSQSIFRDTEAF
TRBV4-3	TRBJ2-5	ASSLQKQETQY
TRBV27	TRBJ2-7	ASRRGGSYEQY
TRBV19	TRBJ2-7	ASSIFNRVYEQY
TRBV30	TRBJ1-1	AWRGLRAPGTEAF
TRBV5-5	TRBJ1-1	ASSFGLNTEAF
TRBV29-1	TRBJ1-2	SVGLEGGTSYGYT
TRBV18	TRBJ2-5	ASTRGVNVGETQY
TRBV5-1	TRBJ1-2	ASSRFGGDYGYT
TRBV7-8	TRBJ2-1	ASRPPDRGNEQF
TRBV6-5	TRBJ1-1	ASIQNGGSTEAF
TRBV7-8	TRBJ1-2	ASSYTPSYGYT
TRBV6-5	TRBJ1-5	ASRAGTTVYQPQH
TRBV6-5	TRBJ2-6	ASSSRVSGANVLT
TRBV7-9	TRBJ2-5	ASSPEAGDIPAAQETQY
TRBV2	TRBJ1-2	ASTTHGQGGYGYT
TRBV24-1	TRBJ2-1	ATRYENLWF
TRBV18	TRBJ1-2	ASSPGQGGRDGYT
TRBV14	TRBJ1-1	ASSQIRAPNTEAF
TRBV3-1/TRBV3-2	TRBJ2-5	ASSQVVRTGLKGKETQY
TRBV18	TRBJ2-2	ASSPRPGGNTGELF
TRBV18	TRBJ2-4	ASSQLRGRGIQY
TRBV5-5	TRBJ2-6	ASSLDLSGANVLT
TRBV7-3	TRBJ2-2	ASSLGLAGGTGELF
TRBV7-2	TRBJ1-1	ASSLAGGSEAF